This entry is about one T cell receptor (beta chain). Antigen: not known. The multiple sclerosis controls consisted of treatment-naive patients with relapsing-remitting disease, either stable or active. TEMRA cells were FACS-enriched and CD8+ and CD4+ T cells negatively isolated. With random hexamers, about 0.45 to 1 ug RNA was reverse transcribed. Amplification of the TCR beta CDR3 was carried out by immunoSEQ multiplex PCR, which spanned a total of 54 Vbeta and 13 Jbeta segments. MiXCR was run by TCRdb on the immunoSEQ multiplex PCR reads, yielding one entry per CDR3 protein. The sample shows hundreds of thousands of distinct CDR3 sequences, roughly 96% of them seen only once. This specimen comes from a study of CD8 T cells in Susac syndrome. Study-level points and caveats: The relatively small number of individuals in the TCR sequencing and HLA analysis was acknowledged by the study.

Germline V gene sequence: CDR1 MNHEY, CDR2 SVGAGI. Trimming took 2 bases from V and 7 from J, leaving 5 bases between them. The CDR3 runs to 11 residues. The rearrangement joins TRBV6-5 to TRBJ2-5; D tentatively reads TRBD1 or TRBD2 (5 bases each). Material for sequencing was CD4+ T cells from PBMCs. The origin of this receptor is a human donor with multiple sclerosis. CDR3 residues: CASSYGGTQYF. The CDR3 nucleotides are TGTGCCAGCAGTTACGGGGGGACCCAGTACTTC.